This T cell receptor (beta chain) was sequenced during a study of somatic mutations in cytotoxic T cells in rheumatoid arthritis. Study overall: The flow sorting of some V beta antibody-stained T-cell populations reached nearly 100% purity, and the sorted populations included V beta1+ cells sequenced for TCRB.

Between the trimmed V and J ends, which lost 6 bases and 5 bases, there was a span of 10 bases. This CDR3 spans 12 amino acids. Germline CDR1 is SQVTM and CDR2 is ANQGSEA. TCRdb's table, derived via immunoSEQ multiplex PCR, lists solely in-frame clones and lacks some. This sample has 15,000 to 25,000 clones; around 79% occur once, and the top ten carry more than 9%. The sequencing input was CD8+ T cells sorted from blood. This receptor was obtained from a woman aged 50 to 60 in good health. The chain links TRBV29-1 to TRBJ2-2; a weak D match, TRBD1 (6 bases). Here the CDR3 reads CSVVQGTGELFF. The CDR3 DNA reads TGCAGCGTCGTACAGGGTACCGGGGAGCTGTTTTTT.